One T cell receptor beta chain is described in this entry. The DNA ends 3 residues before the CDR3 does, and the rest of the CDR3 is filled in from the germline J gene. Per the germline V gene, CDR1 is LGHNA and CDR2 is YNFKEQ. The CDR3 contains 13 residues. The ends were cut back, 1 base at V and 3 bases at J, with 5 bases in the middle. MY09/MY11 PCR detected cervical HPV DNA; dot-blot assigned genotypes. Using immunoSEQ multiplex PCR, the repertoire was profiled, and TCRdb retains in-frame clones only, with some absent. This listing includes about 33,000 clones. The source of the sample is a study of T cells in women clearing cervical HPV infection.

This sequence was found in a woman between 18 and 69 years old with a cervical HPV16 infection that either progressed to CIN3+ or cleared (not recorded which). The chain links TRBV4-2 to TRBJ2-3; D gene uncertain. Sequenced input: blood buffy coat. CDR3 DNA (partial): TGTGCCAGCAGCCAAGTAACTACAGATACG. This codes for CASSQVTTDT. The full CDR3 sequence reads CASSQVTTDTQYF.